A single sample is the source of the 9 T cell receptor beta chains below, sequenced in a study of T cell changes during pregnancy in multiple sclerosis (dated by TCRdb to between 2018 and 2021). The library was obtained by the immunoSEQ multiplex PCR assay. TCRdb holds this immuneACCESS table with in-frame rearrangements only. Some clones are missing; in checked studies, unresolved V genes explain under half, and the rest has no known cause. Across this sample there are tens of thousands of clones, with around 90% seen only once. 0.43% of the sample lies in the top ten. Sequencing was performed on CD4+ T cells from peripheral blood mononuclear cells, taken before pregnancy. The receptor source for this set is a female donor with multiple sclerosis, enrolled in a pregnancy study.

This clone was counted between two and nine times. The gene calls are TRBV2 and TRBJ1-1, with TRBD1 matching 7 bases. The germline gives CDR1 SNHLY, CDR2 FYNNEI. CDR3 size: 13 residues. Trimming at V came to 5 bases and at J to 4 bases, leaving 4 bases not matched to a gene. The CDR3 DNA is TGTGCCAGCAGTAGGGGACAGCTCACTGAAGCTTTCTTT. Translation gives CASSRGQLTEAFF.

The chain uses TRBV11-2 and TRBJ2-3; D may be TRBD2 (5 bases). V lost 5 bases to trimming and J lost 2 bases, with 11 bases between them. CDR3 length: 14 residues. Germline CDR1 is SGHAT and CDR2 is FQNNGV. Here the CDR3 reads CASSPRTYTDTQYF. In nucleotides, the CDR3 is TGTGCCAGCAGCCCTCGGACTTACACAGATACGCAGTATTTT.

This sequence joins TRBV7-9 and TRBJ2-1; TRBD2 matches 13 bases. This CDR3 is 15 amino acids long. V trimming: 5 bases; J trimming: 10 bases; junction bases outside the gene matches: 8. The germline V gene has CDR1 SEHNR and CDR2 FQNEAQ (reference sequence). CDR3 sequence (DNA): TGTGCCAGCAGCCCAAGGACTAGCGGGGGAGAAGAGCAGTTCTTC. This translates into CASSPRTSGGEEQFF. Looking up the rest from reference TRBV7-9 and TRBJ2-1 gives the full variable domain: DTGVSQNPRHKITKRGQNVTFRCDPISEHNRLYWYRQTLGQGPEFLTYFQNEAQLEKSRLLSDRFSAERPKGSFSTLEIQRTEQGDSAMYLCASSPRTSGGEEQFFGPGTRLTVL.

In the case of this clone: Germline is not matched at one junction end, which may reflect a read error. The chain recombines TRBV2 with TRBJ2-5, with D perhaps TRBD2 (5 bases). CDR1 is SNHLY, CDR2 FYNNEI, per germline. The CDR3 extends over 14 amino acids. CDR3 DNA sequence: TGTGCCAGCAGCGAAGGGAGCCGCCAAGGAACCCAGTACTTC. It translates to CASSEGSRQGTQYF.

This sequence joins TRBV19 and TRBJ2-7, with 10 bases matching TRBD1. The germline CDR1 and CDR2 sequences are LNHDA and SQIVND (reference sequence). V trimming: 4 bases; J trimming: 5 bases; junction bases outside the gene matches: 8. The CDR3 runs 15 residues. CDR3 DNA: TGTGCCAGTAGTAGGACAGGGGGTCGTTACCACGAGCAGTACTTC. It encodes CASSRTGGRYHEQYF.

The chain carries TRBV5-4 and TRBJ2-1; 8 bases are a match to TRBD2. The V segment lost 2 bases and the J segment 4 bases; nucleotides outside the gene matches: 5. The CDR3 contains 15 residues. Germline loops: CDR1 SGHNT, CDR2 YYREEE (reference sequence). The CDR3 nucleotides are TGTGCCAGCAGCTTCGGGGGGGGGAGATACAATGAGCAGTTCTTC. It codes for CASSFGGGRYNEQFF.

The chain is built from TRBV19 and TRBJ1-5; D is ambiguous. There are 16 residues in the CDR3. In germline, CDR1 is LNHDA, CDR2 SQIVND (reference sequence). Trimming shortened V by 6 bases and J by 0 bases, and 15 bases separated the two germline ends. CDR3 nucleotide sequence: TGTGCCAGTAGGGACTCTCGACGAGGTAGCAATCAGCCCCAGCATTTT. It codes for CASRDSRRGSNQPQHF. The full variable domain, in which reference TRBV19 and TRBJ1-5 provide the parts outside the CDR3, is DGGITQSPKYLFRKEGQNVTLSCEQNLNHDAMYWYRQDPGQGLRLIYYSQIVNDFQKGDIAEGYSVSREKKESFPLTVTSAQKNPTAFYLCASRDSRRGSNQPQHFGDGTRLSIL.

This sequence joins TRBV4-3 and TRBJ2-3; 8 bases are shared with TRBD2. The CDR3 is 13 residues long. Germline V CDR1 and CDR2: LGHNA, YSLEER. The ends lost 4 bases at V and 4 bases at J; junction bases unmatched: 1. The CDR3 DNA sequence: TGCGCCAGCAGCCTGGGACTAGCAGATACGCAGTATTTT. This translates into CASSLGLADTQYF.

The chain uses TRBV27 and TRBJ1-1, with no clear D. The V end was cut by 1 base, the J end by 5 bases, with 8 bases between. The CDR3 has 13 residues. CDR1 MNHEY and CDR2 SMNVEV come from the germline V gene (reference sequence). The chain's CDR3 is CASSLYRSTEAFF. In nucleotides, the CDR3 is TGTGCCAGCAGTTTATACAGAAGTACTGAAGCTTTCTTT.